In this sample, the clone carrying this T cell receptor (beta chain) turned up a few times. Its specificity is not known. The data stem from a study of cytomegalovirus exposure and HLA in healthy donors. Findings and caveats of the study: With later analysis, a missense DCLRE1C variant became linked to TCR beta V- and J-gene trimming. Several of the most significant clusters were apparently associated with common viral pathogens in a later analysis.

Germline assignment: CDR1 MNHEY and CDR2 SMNVEV (reference sequence). The CDR3 length is 12 residues. The PCR made use of 60 Vbeta and 13 Jbeta primers. Some clones are missing from TCRdb's copy, which holds only in-frame ones; the method was immunoSEQ multiplex PCR. This repertoire shows about 92,000 clones, more than 60% found once; its top ten account for roughly 7.3%. This clonotype originated in a man aged 50 or older in good health and CMV-seropositive. The chain has TRBV27 and TRBJ2-7, with no clear D. The source material was PBMCs. The CDR3 bases are TGTGGCGGCCAGTCCCTTCCTTACGAGCAGTACTTC. It specifies CGGQSLPYEQYF.